These T cell receptor beta chains were read from a single sample in a study of chemoradiotherapy in HPV16-positive cancers. Assay used: immunoSEQ multiplex PCR; TCRdb lists only in-frame clones, some missing. The sample yields tens of thousands of clones, 85% to 90% seen once. The material sequenced was blood, taken from a patient who underwent chemoradiotherapy. The receptor source for this set is a human donor with HPV-associated anogenital cancer. CDR3s include the opening cysteine and the closing phenylalanine or tryptophan. Each record gives: CDR3 protein, CDR3 DNA, V gene, clone size, J gene, D gene. A D gene is named only where the DNA matches it firmly. A clone size is listed for some rows: how often the clone was seen (once, few, many), or a class if it is expanded.

cdr3_aa: CAISPSQGLSNQPQHF; cdr3_nt: TGTGCCATCAGTCCAAGTCAGGGGCTTAGCAATCAGCCCCAGCATTTT; v_call: TRBV10-3; clone_size: .; j_call: TRBJ1-5; d_call: .
cdr3_aa: CASKPGTVNQPQHF; cdr3_nt: TGTGCCAGCAAACCCGGGACGGTCAATCAGCCCCAGCATTTT; v_call: TRBV27; clone_size: .; j_call: TRBJ1-5; d_call: .
cdr3_aa: CASTPSTGATDTQYF; cdr3_nt: TGTGCCAGCACCCCGTCAACAGGGGCCACAGATACGCAGTATTTT; v_call: TRBV28; clone_size: .; j_call: TRBJ2-3; d_call: TRBD1
cdr3_aa: CAWSVKRAGGMSDYGYTF; cdr3_nt: TGTGCCTGGAGTGTAAAGAGGGCAGGGGGCATGAGTGATTATGGCTACACCTTC; v_call: TRBV30; clone_size: .; j_call: TRBJ1-2; d_call: TRBD1
cdr3_aa: CAISESLTTGPRETQYF; cdr3_nt: TGTGCCATCAGTGAGTCGCTCACCACAGGGCCGAGGGAGACCCAGTACTTC; v_call: TRBV10-3; clone_size: once; j_call: TRBJ2-5; d_call: .
cdr3_aa: CASSRSTGGVRAFF; cdr3_nt: TGTGCCAGCAGTCGAAGTACAGGGGGGGTGCGGGCTTTCTTT; v_call: TRBV27; clone_size: .; j_call: TRBJ1-1; d_call: TRBD1
cdr3_aa: CASSSLLYGYTF; cdr3_nt: TGTGCCAGCAGCTCCCTATTATATGGCTACACCTTC; v_call: TRBV7-2; clone_size: .; j_call: TRBJ1-2; d_call: .
cdr3_aa: CASSQEMGTEAFF; cdr3_nt: TGTGCCAGCAGCCAAGAGATGGGCACTGAAGCTTTCTTT; v_call: TRBV4-2; clone_size: .; j_call: TRBJ1-1; d_call: .
cdr3_aa: CASSLDPSSGSGNTIYF; cdr3_nt: TGTGCCAGCAGCTTGGACCCGTCATCCGGCTCTGGAAACACCATATATTTT; v_call: TRBV5-5; clone_size: .; j_call: TRBJ1-3; d_call: .
cdr3_aa: CASSLASYEQYF; cdr3_nt: TGTGCCAGCAGCTTGGCCTCCTACGAGCAGTACTTC; v_call: TRBV5-6; clone_size: .; j_call: TRBJ2-7; d_call: .
cdr3_aa: CASSPGGNEQFF; cdr3_nt: TGTGCCAGCAGCCCTGGGGGGAATGAGCAGTTCTTC; v_call: TRBV9; clone_size: .; j_call: TRBJ2-1; d_call: .
cdr3_aa: CASSLIGISNQPQHF; cdr3_nt: TGTGCCAGTAGCCTTATAGGGATTAGCAATCAGCCCCAGCATTTT; v_call: TRBV19; clone_size: few; j_call: TRBJ1-5; d_call: .
cdr3_aa: CASSLGAGTYEQYF; cdr3_nt: TGTGCCAGCAGTTTAGGGGCAGGGACCTACGAGCAGTACTTC; v_call: TRBV27; clone_size: .; j_call: TRBJ2-7; d_call: .
cdr3_aa: CSVEDHAGGRETQYF; cdr3_nt: TGCAGCGTTGAAGATCACGCGGGGGGCCGGGAGACCCAGTACTTC; v_call: TRBV29-1; clone_size: once; j_call: TRBJ2-5; d_call: TRBD2
cdr3_aa: CASRGNRGMNTEAFF; cdr3_nt: TGTGCCAGTAGGGGAAACAGGGGTATGAACACTGAAGCTTTCTTT; v_call: TRBV19; clone_size: .; j_call: TRBJ1-1; d_call: TRBD1
cdr3_aa: CASSPSPGHLNTEAFF; cdr3_nt: TGTGCCAGCAGCCCATCACCGGGACACCTGAACACTGAAGCTTTCTTT; v_call: TRBV7-9; clone_size: .; j_call: TRBJ1-1; d_call: .
cdr3_aa: CASSSDRQTEAFF; cdr3_nt: TGTGCCAGCTCATCGGACAGGCAAACTGAAGCTTTCTTT; v_call: TRBV18; clone_size: .; j_call: TRBJ1-1; d_call: TRBD1
cdr3_aa: CASSEGRVLETQYF; cdr3_nt: TGTGCCAGCAGTGAAGGACGGGTATTAGAGACCCAGTACTTC; v_call: TRBV25-1; clone_size: .; j_call: TRBJ2-5; d_call: .
cdr3_aa: CASSESQDRGRDEQYF; cdr3_nt: TGTGCCAGCAGTGAAAGCCAGGACAGGGGGCGGGACGAGCAGTACTTC; v_call: TRBV2; clone_size: .; j_call: TRBJ2-7; d_call: TRBD1
cdr3_aa: CASSSDFYEQYF; cdr3_nt: TGTGCCAGCAGCTCGGATTTCTACGAGCAGTACTTC; v_call: TRBV7-2; clone_size: .; j_call: TRBJ2-7; d_call: .
cdr3_aa: CASSSTRNTQYF; cdr3_nt: TGTGCCAGCAGCTCCACACGAAATACGCAGTATTTT; v_call: TRBV7-9; clone_size: .; j_call: TRBJ2-3; d_call: .
cdr3_aa: CASSRGTIAGYNEQFF; cdr3_nt: TGTGCCAGCAGCCGGGGGACGATAGCGGGGTACAATGAGCAGTTCTTC; v_call: TRBV14; clone_size: .; j_call: TRBJ2-1; d_call: TRBD2
cdr3_aa: CASSQDPGSYYNEQFF; cdr3_nt: TGTGCCAGCAGCCAAGATCCGGGGAGCTATTACAATGAGCAGTTCTTC; v_call: TRBV14; clone_size: .; j_call: TRBJ2-1; d_call: .
cdr3_aa: CASSLSTSGTGGRAQHF; cdr3_nt: TGTGCCAGCAGCTTGAGTACCTCCGGGACAGGGGGCAGGGCCCAGCATTTT; v_call: TRBV5-8; clone_size: once; j_call: TRBJ1-5; d_call: TRBD1
cdr3_aa: CAITPGGAQETQYF; cdr3_nt: TGTGCCATCACCCCTGGGGGGGCCCAAGAGACCCAGTACTTC; v_call: TRBV10-3; clone_size: .; j_call: TRBJ2-5; d_call: .
cdr3_aa: CASRDHFQQYF; cdr3_nt: TGTGCCAGCAGGGACCACTTCCAGCAGTACTTC; v_call: TRBV6-1; clone_size: .; j_call: TRBJ2-7; d_call: .
cdr3_aa: CSARGDYGYTF; cdr3_nt: TGCAGTGCTAGAGGGGACTATGGCTACACCTTC; v_call: TRBV20-1; clone_size: .; j_call: TRBJ1-2; d_call: .
cdr3_aa: CASSLAGGNEQYF; cdr3_nt: TGTGCCAGCAGCCTGGCGGGGGGAAACGAGCAGTACTTC; v_call: TRBV7-9; clone_size: .; j_call: TRBJ2-7; d_call: TRBD2
cdr3_aa: CASSLQGTYEQYF; cdr3_nt: TGTGCCAGTAGTCTACAGGGGACCTACGAGCAGTACTTC; v_call: TRBV19; clone_size: .; j_call: TRBJ2-7; d_call: TRBD1
cdr3_aa: CASSQEANEQYF; cdr3_nt: TGCGCCAGCAGCCAAGAAGCCAACGAGCAGTACTTC; v_call: TRBV4-1; clone_size: .; j_call: TRBJ2-7; d_call: .
cdr3_aa: CASRRLAAAYEQYF; cdr3_nt: TGTGCCAGCAGAAGGCTAGCGGCTGCCTACGAGCAGTACTTC; v_call: TRBV13; clone_size: .; j_call: TRBJ2-7; d_call: TRBD2
cdr3_aa: CASSIVGNQETQYF; cdr3_nt: TGTGCCAGTAGTATAGTGGGTAACCAAGAGACCCAGTACTTC; v_call: TRBV19; clone_size: .; j_call: TRBJ2-5; d_call: .
cdr3_aa: CASSPTGQVNTEAFF; cdr3_nt: TGTGCCAGCAGCCCGACCGGACAGGTGAACACTGAAGCTTTCTTT; v_call: TRBV7-9; clone_size: .; j_call: TRBJ1-1; d_call: TRBD1
cdr3_aa: CASSQWDRTYEQYF; cdr3_nt: TGCGCCAGCAGCCAATGGGACAGGACCTACGAGCAGTACTTC; v_call: TRBV4-1; clone_size: .; j_call: TRBJ2-7; d_call: TRBD1
cdr3_aa: CSVLLGLENYEQYF; cdr3_nt: TGCAGCGTTCTACTGGGACTAGAGAACTACGAGCAGTACTTC; v_call: TRBV29-1; clone_size: .; j_call: TRBJ2-7; d_call: TRBD2
cdr3_aa: CASSLDGTHYEQYF; cdr3_nt: TGTGCCAGCAGCTTAGACGGGACCCACTACGAGCAGTACTTC; v_call: TRBV7-3; clone_size: once; j_call: TRBJ2-7; d_call: .
cdr3_aa: CASSNRGLDEQYF; cdr3_nt: TGTGCCAGTAGTAACAGGGGGCTGGACGAGCAGTACTTC; v_call: TRBV19; clone_size: .; j_call: TRBJ2-7; d_call: TRBD1